The present TCR beta chain was sequenced within a study of shared clonotypes between healthy human individuals. On the study more broadly: Serving as donors were two women and three men, whose ages spanned 18 to 49.

All the donors were Caucasian adults who lived in Nashville, Tennessee. Produced via immunoSEQ multiplex PCR; TCRdb's table is partial and in-frame only. The data contain fewer than 600,000 clones, 75% to 85% of them singletons. Study findings and constraints: Sample collection involved blood only; tissue repertoires are likely different.

In germline, CDR1 is MDHEN, CDR2 SYDVKM. Trimming shortened V by 7 bases and J by 4 bases, and 8 bases separated the two germline ends. The CDR3 extends over 11 amino acids. Worth noting for this clone: Its antigen is unidentified.

The receptor's source is a woman in her 40s in good health. Some clones in this sample may be carry-over from other donors' samples. The sequencing input was PBMCs. The chain links TRBV28 to TRBJ2-7, with D unclear. The CDR3 DNA sequence: TGTGCCAGCACCGATTTTTACGAGCAGTACTTC. Its protein is CASTDFYEQYF.